This section outlines one T cell receptor beta chain sequence together with its context. These data are taken from a study of shared clonotypes between healthy human individuals. Donors included only healthy HIV-negative adults lacking recent acute infections or vaccinations. The investigators split CD4+ cells into a CD45RA+ naive subset and a CD45RA-negative memory subset. The CDR3 length is 14 residues. The germline V and J ends were trimmed by 5 bases and 5 bases, with 15 bases remaining between them. Per the germline V gene, CDR1 is MNHNS and CDR2 is SASEGT. Some clones are missing from TCRdb's copy, which holds only in-frame ones; the method was immunoSEQ multiplex PCR. The data contain some 1,100,000 clones, about 80% of them singletons.

This receptor was taken from a man between 18 and 29 years old in good health. Some clones in this sample may be carry-over from other donors' samples. The V call is TRBV6-1, the J call TRBJ1-1; a possible D gene is TRBD1 (6 bases). The sequenced sample consisted of memory CD4+ T cells from PBMCs. Subset specified: CD45RA-negative fraction. The CDR3 reads CASSLDQGRTEAFF. The CDR3, as DNA: TGTGCCAGCAGTCTCGACCAGGGGAGAACTGAAGCTTTCTTT.